This TCR beta chain was identified in a study of T cells in Graves' hyperthyroidism and ophthalmopathy. Study background: It was at initial diagnosis, before any treatment, that peripheral blood was collected. Study-wide results and limits: Before onset, ophthalmopathy was predicted by the model a median around 6.2 months earlier. Most clonotypes expanded in the thyroid (above 0.001) were also present in blood.

TCR beta CDR3 regions were amplified from RNA. When the TCR CDR3 underwent first-round RT-PCR, the HTBI primer set was used. MiXCR was run by TCRdb on the multiplex PCR reads, yielding one entry per CDR3 protein. The data show a few hundred thousand distinct CDR3 sequences, with about 15% seen just once and around 7.8% held by the top ten. Diagnosis rested on symptoms, serum thyroxine and TRAb, thyroid ultrasound, and orbital computed tomography. Points on this clonotype: Its specificity is not known.

The TCR sequence derives from a woman younger than 45 with Graves' hyperthyroidism. Sequenced: blood.

In DNA form, the CDR3 reads TGTGCCACCTACTCGGCAGGGCCAGAAGCTTTCTTT. This codes for CATYSAGPEAFF. The chain joins TRBV10-3 to TRBJ1-1, with D maybe TRBD1 (5 bases). The CDR3 spans 12 residues. Germline V gene data show CDR1 as ENHRY and CDR2 as SYGVKD. V gave up 10 bases and J gave up 8 bases, with 17 bases separating them.